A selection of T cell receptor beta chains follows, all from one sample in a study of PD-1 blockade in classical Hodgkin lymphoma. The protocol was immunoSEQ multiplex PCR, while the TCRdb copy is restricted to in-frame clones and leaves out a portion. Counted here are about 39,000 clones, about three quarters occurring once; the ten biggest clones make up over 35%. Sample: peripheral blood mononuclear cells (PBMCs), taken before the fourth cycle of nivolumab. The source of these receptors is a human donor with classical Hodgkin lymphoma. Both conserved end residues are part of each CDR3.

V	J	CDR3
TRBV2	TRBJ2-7	CASSGTGGYEQYF
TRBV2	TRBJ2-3	CASMRDRGTDTQYF
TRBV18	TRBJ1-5	CASSPRGGNQPQHF
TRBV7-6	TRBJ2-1	CASSLAWVSGEQFF
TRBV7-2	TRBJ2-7	CASSQIPGQGAYEQYF
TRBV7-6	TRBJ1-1	CASSPNSGVTEAFF
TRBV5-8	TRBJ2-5	CASSVGLAALETQYF
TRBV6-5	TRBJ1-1	CASSYDRGTEAFF
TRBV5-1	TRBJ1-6	CASSWRSGTDNSPLHF
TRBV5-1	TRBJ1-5	CASSEGQGGPQHF
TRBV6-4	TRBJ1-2	CASSVGPGAGYGYTF
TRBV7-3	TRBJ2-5	CASSLGGTLSQETQYF
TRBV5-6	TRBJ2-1	CASSFRDRGVFF
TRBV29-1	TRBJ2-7	CSVRQGIDYEQYF
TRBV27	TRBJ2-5	CASSSLATQSGETQYF
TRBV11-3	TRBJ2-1	CASSPGTAGGTYNEQFF
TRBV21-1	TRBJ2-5	CASRGGQEETQYF
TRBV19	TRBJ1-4	CASSIRSLLFF
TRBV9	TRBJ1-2	CASSVLTGYGYTF
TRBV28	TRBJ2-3	CASSLSQGPDTQYF
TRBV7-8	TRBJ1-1	CASSSQLTEAFF
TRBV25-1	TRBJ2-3	CASSDSLGDRLYF